This T cell receptor (beta chain) originates from a study of identical twins. TCRdb used MiXCR to reprocess the 5' RACE reads, holding one entry per CDR3 protein. This sample has about 1.7 million distinct CDR3 sequences; less than 40% occur once, and the top ten carry around 0.25%. This clonotype was counted a few times. This CDR3 spans 16 amino acids. The germline V gene encodes CDR1 SGHTA and CDR2 FQGNSA. V lost 1 base to trimming and J lost 4 bases, with 15 bases between them. This receptor was obtained from a newborn girl in good health. The chain combines TRBV7-2 with TRBJ2-3; D is unclear. Input material: cord blood. CDR3 amino acids: CASSLVRNIPSDTQYF. CDR3 coding DNA: TGTGCCAGCAGCTTAGTAAGAAACATTCCTTCAGATACGCAGTATTTT.